These T cell receptor beta chains were read from a single sample in a study of blood T cell repertoires in COVID-19. Some clones are missing from TCRdb's copy, which holds only in-frame ones; the method was immunoSEQ multiplex PCR. Of 150,000 to 200,000 clones in the sample, less than 80% were seen once. The sample comprised peripheral blood. The source is a man between 45 and 60 years old who had recovered from COVID-19. The CDR3 runs from the conserved cysteine through the conserved F or W. A D gene is named only where the DNA matches it firmly. Only some rows state a clone size, as once, few, many or a class for expanded clones.

d_gene,v_gene,abundance,j_gene,CDR3nt,CDR3aa
.,TRBV27,.,TRBJ2-1,TGTGCCAGCAGCTCTAATTTAGAGATCGAGAACAATGAGCAGTTCTTC,CASSSNLEIENNEQFF
TRBD2,TRBV9,few,TRBJ2-1,TGTGCCAGCAGCGTAGTCGGGACTAGCAACTATGAGCAGTTCTTC,CASSVVGTSNYEQFF
.,TRBV3-1/TRBV3-2,.,TRBJ1-2,TGTGCCAGCAGCCAAGAACAGTATGGCTACACCTTC,CASSQEQYGYTF
.,TRBV2,.,TRBJ1-1,TGTGCCAGCAGTCGTTCCGTTGAAGCTTTCTTT,CASSRSVEAFF
.,TRBV2,few,TRBJ2-5,TGTGCCAGCACTGAAGGACTGCTGGTGGGGACCCAGTACTTC,CASTEGLLVGTQYF
.,TRBV27,many,TRBJ1-2,TGTGCCAGCAGTTTACGGTCGGTAGGGGCAGGGTGGGTCTATGGCTACACCTTC,CASSLRSVGAGWVYGYTF
TRBD1,TRBV7-9,.,TRBJ1-2,TGTGCCAGCAGCATCCACCGCCCCGGGACAGGGGCTACTAACTATGGCTACACCTTC,CASSIHRPGTGATNYGYTF
.,TRBV9,.,TRBJ1-3,TGTGCCAGCAGCGTAGAAGGGGTCTCTGGAAACACCATATATTTT,CASSVEGVSGNTIYF
.,TRBV19,once,TRBJ1-5,TGTGCCACAGAACCCTGGGGGGGCAGTCAGCCCCAGCATTTT,CATEPWGGSQPQHF
TRBD2,TRBV27,.,TRBJ2-1,TGTGCCAGCAGTTTTCTTCCCCAAACTAGCGGGAGTGTCGGTGAGCAGTTCTTC,CASSFLPQTSGSVGEQFF
.,TRBV6-1,.,TRBJ1-5,TGTGCCAGCAGTGAAGCGTCTTCGGGTAGCAATCAGCCCCAGCATTTT,CASSEASSGSNQPQHF
.,TRBV18,.,TRBJ2-3,TGTGCCAGCTCACCACCGGGCGCGCTGGATACGCAGTATTTT,CASSPPGALDTQYF
TRBD2,TRBV3-1/TRBV3-2,.,TRBJ2-5,TGTGCCAGCAGACCCCGTGTAGCGGGAGAGGAGACCCAGTACTTC,CASRPRVAGEETQYF
.,TRBV29-1,.,TRBJ1-1,TGCAGCGGGCGACAGGTGCTGAACACTGAAGCTTTCTTT,CSGRQVLNTEAFF
.,TRBV18,.,TRBJ2-5,TGTGCCAGCTCACAGTTTAGCGGCCAAGAGACCCAGTACTTC,CASSQFSGQETQYF
.,TRBV7-2,.,TRBJ1-1,TGTGCCAGCAGCTTTTCCGACAACAGGTACACTGAAGCTTTCTTT,CASSFSDNRYTEAFF
.,TRBV7-9,.,TRBJ1-2,TGTGCCAGCAGCTTAGGTCAGGGTCGGTATGGCTACACCTTC,CASSLGQGRYGYTF
TRBD1,TRBV5-5,.,TRBJ1-1,TGTGCCAGCACTGCCTGGGGACAGGGAGAATTCTTT,CASTAWGQGEFF
TRBD1,TRBV10-3,.,TRBJ1-2,TGTGCCATCAGTACCGGGACAGGGGGCTACGATGGCTACACCTTC,CAISTGTGGYDGYTF
TRBD1,TRBV19,.,TRBJ2-7,TGTGCCAGTAGTCCCTCAACCGGGACAGGGAATCGGTACGAGCAGTACTTC,CASSPSTGTGNRYEQYF
TRBD1,TRBV28,.,TRBJ1-6,TGTGCCAGCAGTCGCAGGGGGCTAAATAATTCACCCCTCCACTTT,CASSRRGLNNSPLHF
.,TRBV6-2/TRBV6-3,.,TRBJ2-7,TGTGCCAGCAGTTACTGGCTAGAGAGCTCCTACGAGCAGTACTTC,CASSYWLESSYEQYF
.,TRBV6-5,.,TRBJ2-1,TGTGCCAGCAGTCCACAGCAGGGGTACGGGCAGTTCTTC,CASSPQQGYGQFF
TRBD2,TRBV11-2,.,TRBJ2-3,TGTGCCAGCAGCTTAGTCTCTAGCGGGGTAACAGATACGCAGTATTTT,CASSLVSSGVTDTQYF
TRBD1,TRBV10-3,few,TRBJ1-2,TGTGCCATCAGTGAGTCCGGGACAGTCGGCTACACCTTC,CAISESGTVGYTF
.,TRBV18,.,TRBJ2-2,TGTGCCAGCTCACCACCAGGGGGAGAGAACACCGGGGAGCTGTTTTTT,CASSPPGGENTGELFF
TRBD2,TRBV5-1,.,TRBJ2-5,TGCGCCAGCAGCTATCAAACTAGCGGGAGATTAGAGACCCAGTACTTC,CASSYQTSGRLETQYF
TRBD2,TRBV19,few,TRBJ2-5,TGTGCCAGTAGTAACGATGGACTAGCGGGGAAGACCCAGTACTTC,CASSNDGLAGKTQYF
.,TRBV28,.,TRBJ2-4,TGTGCCAGCAGTTCCGGACTGTTAAACATTCAGTACTTC,CASSSGLLNIQYF
.,TRBV4-3,.,TRBJ2-7,TGCGCCAGCAGCCAAGAGTTTCCCGGGTCGTACGAGCAGTACTTC,CASSQEFPGSYEQYF
.,TRBV12-1,once,TRBJ2-1,TGTGCCAGCACCCTGAGGCACCCTTCGGGCGGGAGGCGGAACAATGAGCAGTTCTTC,CASTLRHPSGGRRNNEQFF
.,TRBV25-1,.,TRBJ1-1,TGTGCCAGCTCAAGCGGGACAAGGGTGCTCAGGACTGAAGCTTTCTTT,CASSSGTRVLRTEAFF
.,TRBV10-3,few,TRBJ1-1,TGTGCCATCAGGGCAATGAACACTGAAGCTTTCTTT,CAIRAMNTEAFF
.,TRBV5-1,once,TRBJ2-6,TGCGCCAGCAGCTTGGAGAGTGGGACAGGGGCCAACGTCCTGACTTTC,CASSLESGTGANVLTF
.,TRBV5-4,.,TRBJ2-3,TGTGCCAGCAGCTCTGCGACCCCTTCGCGGGATGGCACAGATACGCAGTATTTT,CASSSATPSRDGTDTQYF
.,TRBV6-1,.,TRBJ2-1,TGTGCCAGCAGTGATTCAGGAGGACCCTACAATGAGCAGTTCTTC,CASSDSGGPYNEQFF
TRBD1,TRBV19,.,TRBJ2-1,TGTGCCAGTAGCCGTCGACAGGGTATGAGTGAGCAGTTCTTC,CASSRRQGMSEQFF
.,TRBV9,.,TRBJ2-7,TGTGCCAGCAGCGTAGCTGGCCCGGGGTACGAGCAGTACTTC,CASSVAGPGYEQYF